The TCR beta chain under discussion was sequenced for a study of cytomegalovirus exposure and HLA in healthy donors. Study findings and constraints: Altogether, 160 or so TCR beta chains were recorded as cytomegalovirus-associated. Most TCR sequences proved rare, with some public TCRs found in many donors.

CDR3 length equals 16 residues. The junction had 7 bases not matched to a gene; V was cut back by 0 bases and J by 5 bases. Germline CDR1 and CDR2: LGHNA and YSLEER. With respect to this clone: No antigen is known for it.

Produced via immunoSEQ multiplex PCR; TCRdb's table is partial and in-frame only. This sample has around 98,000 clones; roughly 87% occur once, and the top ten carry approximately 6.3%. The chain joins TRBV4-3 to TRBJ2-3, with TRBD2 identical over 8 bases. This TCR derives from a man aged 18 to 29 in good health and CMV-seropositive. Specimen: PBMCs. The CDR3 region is CASSQETGLGKDTQYF. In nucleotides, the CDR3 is TGCGCCAGCAGCCAAGAGACGGGACTAGGTAAAGATACGCAGTATTTT.